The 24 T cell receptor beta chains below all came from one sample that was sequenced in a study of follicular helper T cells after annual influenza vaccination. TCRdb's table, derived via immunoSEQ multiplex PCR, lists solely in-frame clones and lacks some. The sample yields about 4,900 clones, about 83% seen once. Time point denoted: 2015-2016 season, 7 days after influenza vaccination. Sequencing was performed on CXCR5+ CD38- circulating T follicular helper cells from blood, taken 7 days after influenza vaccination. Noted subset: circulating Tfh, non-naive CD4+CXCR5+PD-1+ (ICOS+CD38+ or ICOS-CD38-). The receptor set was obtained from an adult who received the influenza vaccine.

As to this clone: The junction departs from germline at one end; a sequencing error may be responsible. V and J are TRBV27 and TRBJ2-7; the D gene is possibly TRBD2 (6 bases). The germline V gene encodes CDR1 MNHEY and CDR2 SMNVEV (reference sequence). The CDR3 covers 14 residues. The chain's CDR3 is CASSLLEGSHEQYF. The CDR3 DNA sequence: TGTGCCAGCAGTTTATTGGAGGGCTCCCACGAGCAGTACTTC.

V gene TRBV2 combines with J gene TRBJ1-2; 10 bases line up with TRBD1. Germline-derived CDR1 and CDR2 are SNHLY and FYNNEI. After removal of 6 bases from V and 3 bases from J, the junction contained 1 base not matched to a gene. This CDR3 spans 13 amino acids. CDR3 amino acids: CASRGQGDYGYTF. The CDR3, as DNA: TGTGCCAGCAGAGGACAGGGGGACTATGGCTACACCTTC.

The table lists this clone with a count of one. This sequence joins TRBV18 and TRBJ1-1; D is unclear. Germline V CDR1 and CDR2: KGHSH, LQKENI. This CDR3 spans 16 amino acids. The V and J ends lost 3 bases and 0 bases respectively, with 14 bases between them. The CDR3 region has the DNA TGTGCCAGCTCACCTGAAACAGTGGGCATGAACACTGAAGCTTTCTTT. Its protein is CASSPETVGMNTEAFF.

The DNA of the CDR3 is TGTGCCAGCTCACCAGGACGGATGAACACTGAAGCTTTCTTT. The encoded protein is CASSPGRMNTEAFF. V usage is TRBV18 and J usage is TRBJ1-1; D is uncertain. With 2 bases removed from V and 0 bases from J, the gap between germline ends came to 7 bases. CDR3 length: 14 amino acids. From germline, CDR1 is KGHSH and CDR2 LQKENI.

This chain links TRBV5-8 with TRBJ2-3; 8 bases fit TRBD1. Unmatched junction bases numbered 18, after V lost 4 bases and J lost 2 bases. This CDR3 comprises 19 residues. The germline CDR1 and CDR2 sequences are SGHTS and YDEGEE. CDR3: CASSIGQGWYRSHTDTQYF. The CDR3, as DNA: TGTGCCAGCAGCATAGGACAGGGTTGGTATCGGTCACACACAGATACGCAGTATTTT.

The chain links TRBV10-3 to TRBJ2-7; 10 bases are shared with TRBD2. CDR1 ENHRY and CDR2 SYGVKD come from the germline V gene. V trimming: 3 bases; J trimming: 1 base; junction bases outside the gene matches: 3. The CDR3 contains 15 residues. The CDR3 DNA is TGTGCCATCAGTGATAAACTAGCGGGGTCCTACGAGCAGTACTTC. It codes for CAISDKLAGSYEQYF.

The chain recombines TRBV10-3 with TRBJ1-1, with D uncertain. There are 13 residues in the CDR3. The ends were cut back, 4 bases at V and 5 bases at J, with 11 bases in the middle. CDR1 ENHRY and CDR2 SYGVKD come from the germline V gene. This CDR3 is CAISGEGGTEAFF. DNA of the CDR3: TGTGCCATCAGTGGGGAGGGAGGTACTGAAGCTTTCTTT.

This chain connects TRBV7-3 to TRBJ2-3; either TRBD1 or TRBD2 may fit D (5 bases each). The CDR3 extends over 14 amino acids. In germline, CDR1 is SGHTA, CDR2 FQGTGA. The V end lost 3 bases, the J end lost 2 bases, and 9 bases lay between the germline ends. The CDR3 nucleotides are TGTGCCAGCAGCTTGGGGGACCTCACAGATACGCAGTATTTT. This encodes CASSLGDLTDTQYF.

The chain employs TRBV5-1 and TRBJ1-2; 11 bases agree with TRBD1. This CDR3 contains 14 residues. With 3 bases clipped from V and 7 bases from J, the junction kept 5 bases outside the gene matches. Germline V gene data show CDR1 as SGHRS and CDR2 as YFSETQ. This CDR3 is CASSSGQGARGYTF. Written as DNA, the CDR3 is TGCGCCAGCAGCTCCGGACAGGGGGCTCGTGGCTACACCTTC.

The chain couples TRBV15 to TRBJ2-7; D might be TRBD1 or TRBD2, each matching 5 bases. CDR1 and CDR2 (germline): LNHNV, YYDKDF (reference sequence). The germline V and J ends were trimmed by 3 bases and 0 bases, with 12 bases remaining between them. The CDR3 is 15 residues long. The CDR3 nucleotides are TGTGCCACCAGCAGGTTGACGGGACCCTCCTACGAGCAGTACTTC. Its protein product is CATSRLTGPSYEQYF.

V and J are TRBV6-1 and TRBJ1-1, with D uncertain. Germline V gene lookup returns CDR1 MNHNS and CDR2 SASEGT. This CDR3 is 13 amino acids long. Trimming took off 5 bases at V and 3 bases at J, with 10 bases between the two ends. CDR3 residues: CASSLGYDTEAFF. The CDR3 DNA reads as TGTGCCAGCAGTTTAGGGTATGACACTGAAGCTTTCTTT.

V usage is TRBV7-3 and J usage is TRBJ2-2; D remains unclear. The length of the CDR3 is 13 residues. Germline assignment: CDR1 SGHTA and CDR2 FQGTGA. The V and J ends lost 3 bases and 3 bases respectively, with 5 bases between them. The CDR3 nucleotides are TGTGCCAGCAGCTTTCCTTACACCGGGGAGCTGTTTTTT. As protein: CASSFPYTGELFF.

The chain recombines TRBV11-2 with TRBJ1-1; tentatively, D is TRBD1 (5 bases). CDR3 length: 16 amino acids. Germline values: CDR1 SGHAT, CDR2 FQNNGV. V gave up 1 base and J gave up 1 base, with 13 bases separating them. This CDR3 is CASSLVGGSTNTEAFF. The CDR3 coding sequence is TGTGCCAGCAGCTTAGTGGGGGGGTCCACGAACACTGAAGCTTTCTTT. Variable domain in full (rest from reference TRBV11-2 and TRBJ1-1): EAGVAQSPRYKIIEKRQSVAFWCNPISGHATLYWYQQILGQGPKLLIQFQNNGVVDDSQLPKDRFSAERLKGVDSTLKIQPAKLEDSAVYLCASSLVGGSTNTEAFFGQGTRLTVV.

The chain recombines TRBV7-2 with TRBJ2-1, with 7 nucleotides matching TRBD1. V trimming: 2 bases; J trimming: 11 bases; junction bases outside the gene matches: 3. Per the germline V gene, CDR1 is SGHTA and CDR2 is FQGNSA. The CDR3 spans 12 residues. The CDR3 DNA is TGTGCCAGCAGCTTACGACAGGGACAGCAGTTCTTC. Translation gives CASSLRQGQQFF.

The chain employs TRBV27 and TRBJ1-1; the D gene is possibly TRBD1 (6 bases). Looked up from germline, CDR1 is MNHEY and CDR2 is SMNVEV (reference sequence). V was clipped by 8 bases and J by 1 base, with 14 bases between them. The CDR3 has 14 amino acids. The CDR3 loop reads CASSRGGQNTEAFF. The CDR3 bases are TGTGCCAGCTCGCGGGGGGGCCAGAACACTGAAGCTTTCTTT.

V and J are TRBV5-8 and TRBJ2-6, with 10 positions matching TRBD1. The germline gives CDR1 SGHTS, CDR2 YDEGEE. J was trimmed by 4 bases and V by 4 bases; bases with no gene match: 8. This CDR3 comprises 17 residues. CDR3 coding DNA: TGTGCCAGCAGCCGACAGGGGGCGGGGACCGGGGCCAACGTCCTGACTTTC. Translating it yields CASSRQGAGTGANVLTF. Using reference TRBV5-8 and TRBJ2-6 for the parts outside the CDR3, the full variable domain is EAGVTQSPTHLIKTRGQQATLRCSPISGHTSVYWYQQALGLGLQFLLWYDEGEERNRGNFPPRFSGRQFPNYSSELNVNALELEDSALYLCASSRQGAGTGANVLTFGAGSRLTVL.

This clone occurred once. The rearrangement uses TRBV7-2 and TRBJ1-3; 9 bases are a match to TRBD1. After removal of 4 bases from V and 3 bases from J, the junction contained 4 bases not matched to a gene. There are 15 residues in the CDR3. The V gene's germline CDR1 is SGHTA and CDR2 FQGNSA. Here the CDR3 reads CASSWDRADGNTIYF. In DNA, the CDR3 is TGTGCCAGCAGCTGGGACAGGGCAGATGGAAACACCATATATTTT.

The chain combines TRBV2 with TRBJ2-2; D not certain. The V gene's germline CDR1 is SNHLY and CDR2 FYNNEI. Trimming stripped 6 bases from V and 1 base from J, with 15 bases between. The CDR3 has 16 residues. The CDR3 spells CASSGLNSLNTGELFF. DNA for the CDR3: TGTGCCAGCAGCGGGTTAAACTCATTGAACACCGGGGAGCTGTTTTTT. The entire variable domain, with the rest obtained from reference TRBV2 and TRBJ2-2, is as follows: EPEVTQTPSHQVTQMGQEVILRCVPISNHLYFYWYRQILGQKVEFLVSFYNNEISEKSEIFDDQFSVERPDGSNFTLKIRSTKLEDSAMYFCASSGLNSLNTGELFFGEGSRLTVL.

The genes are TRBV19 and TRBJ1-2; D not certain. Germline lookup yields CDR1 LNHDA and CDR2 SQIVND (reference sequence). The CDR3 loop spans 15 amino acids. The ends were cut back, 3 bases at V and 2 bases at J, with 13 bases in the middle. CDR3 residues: CASSISFSTNYGYTF. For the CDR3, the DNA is TGTGCCAGTAGTATTTCCTTTTCCACCAACTATGGCTACACCTTC.

The CDR3 here is CASSVSLGVEQYF. Written as DNA, the CDR3 is TGTGCCAGCAGCGTATCCTTAGGGGTCGAGCAGTACTTC. The V and J genes are TRBV9 and TRBJ2-7; D perhaps matches TRBD1 (5 bases). This CDR3 spans 13 amino acids. CDR1 SGDLS and CDR2 YYNGEE come from the germline V gene. With 1 base removed from V and 6 bases from J, the gap between germline ends came to 11 bases.

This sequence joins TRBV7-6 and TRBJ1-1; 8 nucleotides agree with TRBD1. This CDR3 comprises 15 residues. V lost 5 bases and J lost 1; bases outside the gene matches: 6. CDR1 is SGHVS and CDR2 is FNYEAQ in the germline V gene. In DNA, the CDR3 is TGTGCCAGCAGCCCACAGGGACAGGCGAACACTGAAGCTTTCTTT. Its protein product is CASSPQGQANTEAFF.

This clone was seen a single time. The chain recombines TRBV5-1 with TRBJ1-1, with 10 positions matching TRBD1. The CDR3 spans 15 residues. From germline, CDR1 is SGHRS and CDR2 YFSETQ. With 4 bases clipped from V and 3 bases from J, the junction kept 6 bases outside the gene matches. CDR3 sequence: CASSRQGAPYTEAFF. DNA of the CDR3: TGCGCCAGCAGCCGACAGGGGGCACCTTACACTGAAGCTTTCTTT.

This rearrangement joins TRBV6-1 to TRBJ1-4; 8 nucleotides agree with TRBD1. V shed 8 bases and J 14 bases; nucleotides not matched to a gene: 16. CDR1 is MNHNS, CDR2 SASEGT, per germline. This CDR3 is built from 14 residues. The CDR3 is CASGTGIFRGHLFF. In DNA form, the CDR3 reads TGTGCCAGCGGGACAGGTATCTTCCGGGGGCATCTGTTTTTT.

CDR3 sequence: CASSIRRRNTEAFF. CDR3 DNA sequence: TGTGCCAGTAGTATACGTCGGAGAAACACTGAAGCTTTCTTT. The J gene is TRBJ1-1, the V gene TRBV19; D call uncertain. The ends were cut back, 2 bases at V and 2 bases at J, with 9 bases in the middle. The CDR3 is 14 residues long. Germline V lookup: CDR1 LNHDA, CDR2 SQIVND (reference sequence).